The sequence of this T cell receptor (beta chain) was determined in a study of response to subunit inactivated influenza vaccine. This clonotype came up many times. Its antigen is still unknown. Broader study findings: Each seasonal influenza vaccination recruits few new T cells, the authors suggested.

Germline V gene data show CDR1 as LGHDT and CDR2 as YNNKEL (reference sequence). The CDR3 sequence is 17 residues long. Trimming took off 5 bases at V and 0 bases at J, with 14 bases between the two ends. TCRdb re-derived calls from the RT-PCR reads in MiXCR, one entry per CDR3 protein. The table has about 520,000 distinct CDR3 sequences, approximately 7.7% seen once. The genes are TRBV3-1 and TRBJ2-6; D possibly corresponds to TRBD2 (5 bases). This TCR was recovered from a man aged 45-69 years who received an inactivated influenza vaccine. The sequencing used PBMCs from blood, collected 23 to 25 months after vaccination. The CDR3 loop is CASSSSWEISGANVLTF. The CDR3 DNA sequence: TGTGCCAGCAGCAGTAGCTGGGAGATCTCTGGGGCCAACGTCCTGACTTTC. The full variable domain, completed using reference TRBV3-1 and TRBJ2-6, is DTAVSQTPKYLVTQMGNDKSIKCEQNLGHDTMYWYKQDSKKFLKIMFSYNNKELIINETVPNRFSPKSPDKAHLNLHINSLELGDSAVYFCASSSSWEISGANVLTFGAGSRLTVL.